The 19 T cell receptor beta chains reported below all come from one sample, sequenced in a study of control samples from healthy donors and cancer patients. Some clones are missing from TCRdb's copy, which holds only in-frame ones; the method was immunoSEQ multiplex PCR. The data contain roughly 200,000 clones, 80% to 95% of them seen just once; the ten biggest clones take up over 1.3%. Material: blood. These receptors all come from a man aged 18-30 years in good health.

V and J are TRBV5-1 and TRBJ2-2; D is possibly TRBD2 (7 bases). The V gene lost 5 bases and the J gene lost 7 bases, with 15 bases spanning the gap. In germline, CDR1 is SGHRS, CDR2 YFSETQ. The CDR3 is made up of 14 amino acids. The CDR3 DNA is TGCGCCAGCAGTATGCGGGGGCGCCACGGGGAGCTGTTTTTT. This encodes CASSMRGRHGELFF.

The V call is TRBV5-1, the J call TRBJ2-2, with 7 positions matching TRBD1. CDR1 SGHRS and CDR2 YFSETQ come from the germline V gene. V was pared by 5 bases and J by 0 bases, with 4 bases of the junction left unmatched. The CDR3 is made up of 15 amino acids. This chain's CDR3 is CASSKGAANTGELFF. The DNA for the CDR3 is TGCGCCAGCAGTAAGGGGGCCGCGAACACCGGGGAGCTGTTTTTT.

The J gene is TRBJ2-4, the V gene TRBV30; D call uncertain. Germline assignment: CDR1 GTSNPN and CDR2 SVGIG (reference sequence). The germline V and J ends were trimmed by 1 base and 3 bases, with 7 bases remaining between them. The CDR3 is 13 residues long. The DNA for the CDR3 is TGTGCCTGGAGTGACCTTAACAAAAACATTCAGTACTTC. The encoded protein is CAWSDLNKNIQYF.

J is TRBJ2-1 and V is TRBV2; 13 bases map to TRBD2. The CDR3 loop spans 15 amino acids. Germline V gene sequence: CDR1 SNHLY, CDR2 FYNNEI. Trimming cost V 4 bases and J 5 bases; bases outside gene matches: 2. In DNA, the CDR3 is TGTGCCAGCAGTGCGACTAGCGGGGGGCACAATGAGCAGTTCTTC. This translates into CASSATSGGHNEQFF. Full variable domain (outside the CDR3, taken from reference TRBV2 and TRBJ2-1): EPEVTQTPSHQVTQMGQEVILRCVPISNHLYFYWYRQILGQKVEFLVSFYNNEISEKSEIFDDQFSVERPDGSNFTLKIRSTKLEDSAMYFCASSATSGGHNEQFFGPGTRLTVL.

V is TRBV7-8 and J is TRBJ2-1; D is undetermined. Germline V gives CDR1 SGHVS, CDR2 FQNEAQ. V was trimmed by 4 bases and J by 5 bases, leaving 12 bases between them. CDR3 length: 14 residues. This CDR3 is CASSYPNMDNEQFF. DNA of the CDR3: TGTGCCAGCAGCTATCCCAATATGGACAATGAGCAGTTCTTC.

The gene calls are TRBV2 and TRBJ2-5, with TRBD2 as a possible D gene (5 bases). The V end lost 6 bases, the J end lost 4 bases, and 15 bases lay between the germline ends. Germline V gene data show CDR1 as SNHLY and CDR2 as FYNNEI. The CDR3 length is 14 residues. The DNA of the CDR3 is TGTGCCAGCAGCTCGGTCCCTCGGGGAGAGACCCAGTACTTC. Its protein product is CASSSVPRGETQYF.

This clone has a single count. The chain carries TRBV19 and TRBJ1-6, with D tentatively TRBD1 (6 bases). The germline V gene encodes CDR1 LNHDA and CDR2 SQIVND (reference sequence). The CDR3 is 12 amino acids. The V gene lost 7 bases and the J gene lost 9 bases, with 10 bases spanning the gap. The CDR3 nucleotides are TGTGCCAGTAACAGGGAGCGTTCACCCCTCCACTTT. It translates to CASNRERSPLHF.

The chain joins TRBV5-1 to TRBJ1-1; D call uncertain. The V end was cut by 2 bases, the J end by 8 bases, with 22 bases between. There are 16 residues in the CDR3. Germline V gives CDR1 SGHRS, CDR2 YFSETQ. Written as DNA, the CDR3 is TGCGCCAGCAGCTTTGATCAAAACCGATTGAGTATAGAAGCTTTCTTT. Its protein product is CASSFDQNRLSIEAFF.

The CDR3 DNA is TGTGCCAGCAGTCGCTTGTCGGCCTATGGCTACACCTTC. Protein product: CASSRLSAYGYTF. V and J are TRBV6-2 or TRBV6-3 and TRBJ1-2; D unresolved. This CDR3 has 13 amino acids. Trimming left V 5 bases short and J 4 bases short, with 11 bases between. The V gene's germline CDR1 is MNHEY and CDR2 SVGEGT.

The CDR3 loop is CASSPTTAGEKLFF. CDR3 nucleotide sequence: TGTGCCAGCTCACCAACGACAGCGGGAGAAAAACTGTTTTTT. The chain couples TRBV18 to TRBJ1-4; maybe TRBD1 (5 bases). Germline V gene data show CDR1 as KGHSH and CDR2 as LQKENI. The CDR3 has 14 residues. The V end was cut by 2 bases, the J end by 8 bases, with 12 bases between.

This chain connects TRBV7-8 to TRBJ2-3; D not resolved. The germline gives CDR1 SGHVS, CDR2 FQNEAQ. Deletions cut 2 bases from V and 6 bases from J, with 9 bases between. The CDR3 is 13 amino acids. The CDR3 region has the DNA TGTGCCAGCAGCTTACCTGGGTACGATACGCAGTATTTT. The encoded protein is CASSLPGYDTQYF.

J is TRBJ2-2 and V is TRBV27, with TRBD2 identical over 10 bases. The CDR3 loop spans 18 amino acids. Losses at the gene ends were 8 bases for V and 1 base for J; bases not matched to a gene: 13. Germline-derived CDR1 and CDR2 are MNHEY and SMNVEV (reference sequence). Here the CDR3 DNA reads TGTGCCAGCTCAGGCGGACTAGCGGTCACCATGAACACCGGGGAGCTGTTTTTT. Amino acids: CASSGGLAVTMNTGELFF.

This rearrangement joins TRBV21-1 to TRBJ2-4. TRBV21-1 is designated a pseudogene. CDR3 length equals 14 residues. The CDR3 DNA is TGTGCCAGCAGCAAACGCCGGGGCCGGAACATTCAGTACTTC. This codes for CASSKRRGRNIQYF.

This chain connects TRBV5-1 to TRBJ2-2; D is unclear. The germline gives CDR1 SGHRS, CDR2 YFSETQ. V was shortened by 0 bases and J by 7 bases, with 10 bases between the two germline ends. The CDR3 has 14 amino acids. CDR3 in amino acids: CASSLGPLGGELFF. CDR3 coding DNA: TGCGCCAGCAGCTTGGGTCCCTTGGGCGGGGAGCTGTTTTTT. The whole variable domain, filled in from reference TRBV5-1 and TRBJ2-2, reads KAGVTQTPRYLIKTRGQQVTLSCSPISGHRSVSWYQQTPGQGLQFLFEYFSETQRNKGNFPGRFSGRQFSNSRSEMNVSTLELGDSALYLCASSLGPLGGELFFGEGSRLTVL.

This chain connects TRBV7-9 to TRBJ1-1; D unresolved. Germline V CDR1 and CDR2: SEHNR, FQNEAQ (reference sequence). Trimming cost V 7 bases and J 3 bases, with 12 bases left between them. This CDR3 has 13 residues. The CDR3, as DNA: TGTGCCAGCACCCTATGGGGTGACACTGAAGCTTTCTTT. It encodes CASTLWGDTEAFF.

The chain couples TRBV6-5 to TRBJ2-7, with 8 bases that match TRBD1. J was trimmed by 6 bases and V by 5 bases; bases with no gene match: 9. The CDR3 totals 14 residues. Germline V CDR1 and CDR2: MNHEY, SVGAGI. CDR3 residues: CASSIMTGVSEQYF. The CDR3 DNA reads TGTGCCAGCAGTATAATGACAGGGGTAAGCGAGCAGTACTTC.

The rearrangement joins TRBV7-2 to TRBJ1-1, with a tentative D call TRBD1 (5 bases). The CDR3 consists of 11 residues. Germline values: CDR1 SGHTA, CDR2 FQGNSA. Between the trimmed V and J ends, which lost 0 bases and 11 bases, there was a span of 7 bases. Written as DNA, the CDR3 is TGTGCCAGCAGCTTAGCGGGACGGGCTTTCTTT. Protein: CASSLAGRAFF.

The CDR3 is CASSSPGSWPFRSGELFF. The CDR3 coding sequence is TGTGCCAGCAGCTCTCCAGGGAGTTGGCCTTTCAGGAGCGGGGAGCTGTTTTTT. The V call is TRBV5-6, the J call TRBJ2-2; D may be TRBD1 or TRBD2 (5 bases each). Trimming pared 3 bases from V and 7 bases from J, leaving 25 bases between. This CDR3 has 18 residues. Germline V CDR1 and CDR2: SGHDT, YYEEEE.

The genes are TRBV3-1 (or the pseudogene TRBV3-2) and TRBJ2-5, with 9 bases lining up with TRBD2. This CDR3 contains 19 residues. J lost 5 bases, V lost 1 base, and 17 bases had no gene match. Per the germline V gene, CDR1 is LGHDT and CDR2 is YNNKEL (reference sequence). CDR3 DNA sequence: TGTGCCAGCAGCCAAGTGAGGGACTTAGGGACTAGCTGGGGGGAGACCCAGTACTTC. Amino acid sequence: CASSQVRDLGTSWGETQYF.